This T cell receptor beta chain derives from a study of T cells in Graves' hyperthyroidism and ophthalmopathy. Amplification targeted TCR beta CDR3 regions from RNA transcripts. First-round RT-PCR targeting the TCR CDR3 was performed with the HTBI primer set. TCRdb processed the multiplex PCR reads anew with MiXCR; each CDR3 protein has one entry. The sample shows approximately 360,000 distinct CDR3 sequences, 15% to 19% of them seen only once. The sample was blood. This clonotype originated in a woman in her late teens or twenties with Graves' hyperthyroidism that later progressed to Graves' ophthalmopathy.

Here the CDR3 reads CASSYRTGIQETQYF. CDR3 nucleotide sequence: TGCGCCAGCAGCTACCGCACAGGGATCCAAGAGACCCAGTACTTC. The gene calls are TRBV5-1 and TRBJ2-5; perhaps TRBD1 as D (6 bases). Trimming pared 3 bases from V and 1 base from J, leaving 13 bases between. Germline CDR1 and CDR2: SGHRS and YFSETQ. The CDR3 extends over 15 amino acids.